This T cell receptor beta chain was captured by sequencing in a study of T cells in Graves' hyperthyroidism and ophthalmopathy. Study results and limitations: Ophthalmopathy was separated from stable hyperthyroidism by a 13 V-J model.

The J segment lost 4 bases and the V segment lost 4 bases, leaving 11 bases of the junction unmatched. Germline CDR1 and CDR2: KGHDR and SFDVKD. This CDR3 is built from 16 residues. This clonotype occurred many times. What it binds is unknown. Ophthalmopathy patients had Clinical Activity Score at least 3, NOSPECS grade at least 4, duration under 3 months. Lactation, pregnancy, other autoimmune disease or uncontrolled infection excluded patients. Amplification of TCR beta CDR3 regions used RNA as the template. HTBI primers drove first-round RT-PCR of the TCR CDR3. From the multiplex PCR reads, TCRdb called clonotypes with MiXCR, one entry per CDR3 protein. Among roughly 240,000 distinct CDR3 sequences listed, more than 20% were seen once.

The clonotype was recovered from a woman aged 40 to 50 with Graves' ophthalmopathy. The sequenced sample was blood. The chain joins TRBV24-1 to TRBJ1-2, with TRBD1 matching 7 bases. The CDR3 sequence is CATSEAGTEHSYGYTF. The DNA of the CDR3 is TGTGCCACCAGTGAAGCCGGGACAGAGCATTCCTATGGCTACACCTTC.